One sample yielded the 20 T cell receptor beta chains listed below, sequenced in a study of blood T cell repertoires in COVID-19. This table comes from immunoSEQ multiplex PCR, and its TCRdb copy is limited to in-frame clones, with some not included. The profile shows about 430,000 clones, about 88% of them singletons. The material sequenced was PBMCs or T cells enriched from blood (not recorded which). The receptors stem from a young woman who had been exposed to COVID-19.

This clone showed up just a few times. The rearrangement uses TRBV19 and TRBJ1-6, with 7 bases identical to TRBD1. Germline loops: CDR1 LNHDA, CDR2 SQIVND (reference sequence). Losses at the gene ends were 3 bases for V and 6 bases for J; bases not matched to a gene: 5. The CDR3 sequence is 15 residues long. In nucleotides, the CDR3 is TGTGCCAGTAGTATCTCGGACAGGTCTAATTCACCCCTCCACTTT. This encodes CASSISDRSNSPLHF.

The chain couples TRBV4-1 to TRBJ2-2; a weak D match, TRBD2 (5 bases). The germline V gene encodes CDR1 MGHRA and CDR2 YSYEKL. The CDR3 extends over 15 amino acids. Trimming shortened V by 0 bases and J by 5 bases, and 10 bases separated the two germline ends. CDR3 sequence: CASSQDSVRTGELFF. The CDR3 nucleotides read TGCGCCAGCAGCCAAGATAGCGTTAGAACCGGGGAGCTGTTTTTT.

V usage is TRBV19 and J usage is TRBJ1-1, with 7 bases matching TRBD1. The CDR3 has 14 amino acids. The ends lost 4 bases at V and 4 bases at J; junction bases unmatched: 6. CDR1 is LNHDA, CDR2 SQIVND, per germline (reference sequence). CDR3 DNA sequence: TGTGCCAGTAGTACGACAGGGCGGGGCACTGAAGCTTTCTTT. It translates to CASSTTGRGTEAFF.

In regard to this clone: Other DNA sequences from this sample encode an identical CDR3 as well. The chain is built from TRBV19 and TRBJ1-1, with D unclear. The CDR3 covers 13 residues. Germline V gene lookup returns CDR1 LNHDA and CDR2 SQIVND (reference sequence). The V and J ends lost 1 base and 0 bases respectively, with 3 bases between them. The CDR3 nucleotides read TGTGCCAGTAGTATAGCAGTGAACACTGAAGCTTTCTTT. This encodes CASSIAVNTEAFF.

The chain employs TRBV5-4 and TRBJ2-7, with D perhaps matching TRBD2 (6 bases). The V gene's germline CDR1 is SGHNT and CDR2 YYREEE (reference sequence). V was pared by 2 bases and J by 3 bases, with 9 bases between. This CDR3 comprises 13 residues. The CDR3 DNA is TGTGCCAGCAGCTTACGGGAGAACTACGAGCAGTACTTC. Protein sequence: CASSLRENYEQYF.

This chain joins TRBV5-6 and TRBJ1-2; D gene uncertain. V lost 1 base and J lost 11, with 9 bases in between. The CDR3 contains 11 residues. Germline assignment: CDR1 SGHDT and CDR2 YYEEEE. The CDR3 reads CASSLNSWYTF. DNA for the CDR3: TGTGCCAGCAGCTTGAACAGCTGGTACACCTTC. The variable domain in full, completed from reference TRBV5-6 and TRBJ1-2, reads DAGVTQSPTHLIKTRGQQVTLRCSPKSGHDTVSWYQQALGQGPQFIFQYYEEEERQRGNFPDRFSGHQFPNYSSELNVNALLLGDSALYLCASSLNSWYTFGSGTRLTVV.

Note on this clone: Different DNA sequences within this sample yield the same CDR3. This chain joins TRBV2 and TRBJ1-2; D is perhaps TRBD1 (5 bases). Per the germline V gene, CDR1 is SNHLY and CDR2 is FYNNEI. V was clipped by 1 base and J by 0 bases, with 6 bases between them. The CDR3 totals 14 residues. The DNA of the CDR3 is TGTGCCAGCAGTGAAGGGACAACTAACTATGGCTACACCTTC. Protein product: CASSEGTTNYGYTF. The variable domain in full, completed from reference TRBV2 and TRBJ1-2, reads EPEVTQTPSHQVTQMGQEVILRCVPISNHLYFYWYRQILGQKVEFLVSFYNNEISEKSEIFDDQFSVERPDGSNFTLKIRSTKLEDSAMYFCASSEGTTNYGYTFGSGTRLTVV.

This clone has just a few counts. This chain joins TRBV14 and TRBJ2-7; 7 bases align to TRBD1. This CDR3 contains 15 residues. The junction had 13 bases not matched to a gene; V was cut back by 4 bases and J by 7 bases. CDR1 is SGHDN and CDR2 is FVKESK in the germline V gene. CDR3 residues: CASSPTLDRAGEQYF. CDR3 DNA sequence: TGTGCCAGCAGCCCCACCCTTGACAGGGCTGGGGAGCAGTACTTC.

This clone was seen a single time. This chain uses TRBV4-3 with TRBJ2-3, with 12 positions matching TRBD2. The CDR3 is made up of 15 amino acids. CDR1 is LGHNA and CDR2 is YSLEER in the germline V gene. V shed 5 bases and J 4 bases; nucleotides not matched to a gene: 4. The CDR3 protein is CASSRTSGEPDTQYF. Here the CDR3 DNA reads TGCGCCAGCAGCAGGACTAGCGGGGAACCAGATACGCAGTATTTT.

The rearrangement uses TRBV19 and TRBJ2-1, with D possibly TRBD1 on 6 matching bases. V lost 8 bases and J lost 7, with 15 bases in between. The CDR3 covers 13 residues. Germline-derived CDR1 and CDR2 are LNHDA and SQIVND (reference sequence). This CDR3 is CASQMGAGNEQFF. CDR3 DNA sequence: TGTGCCAGTCAGATGGGGGCAGGGAATGAGCAGTTCTTC.

The rearrangement uses TRBV19 and TRBJ2-1, with 16 bases lining up with TRBD2. The germline V gene has CDR1 LNHDA and CDR2 SQIVND (reference sequence). The CDR3 spans 16 residues. With V trimmed by 6 bases and J by 7 bases, 6 bases remained unmatched. CDR3 in amino acids: CASSLRGLAGGNEQFF. CDR3 DNA: TGTGCCAGTAGCCTCAGGGGACTAGCGGGAGGGAATGAGCAGTTCTTC.

This clone came up once. The J gene is TRBJ2-5, the V gene TRBV6-5; 7 bases match TRBD2. Trimming took 6 bases from V and 3 from J; bases not matched to a gene: 1. Germline values: CDR1 MNHEY, CDR2 SVGAGI. The CDR3 runs to 12 residues. CDR3: CASRGGKETQYF. For the CDR3, the DNA is TGTGCCAGCAGGGGAGGGAAAGAGACCCAGTACTTC.

J is TRBJ2-7 and V is TRBV12-3 or TRBV12-4, with D possibly being TRBD2 (6 bases). V gave up 4 bases and J gave up 2 bases, with 9 bases separating them. The CDR3 is 13 amino acids. The CDR3 sequence is CASSWRGAYEQYF. The DNA for the CDR3 is TGTGCCAGCAGTTGGAGGGGCGCCTACGAGCAGTACTTC.

The genes are TRBV10-2 and TRBJ2-1; 10 bases fit TRBD2. The V segment lost 6 bases and the J segment 5 bases; nucleotides outside the gene matches: 7. Per germline, CDR1 WSHSY and CDR2 SAAADI. This CDR3 is built from 15 residues. The CDR3 spells CASRQTSGVDNEQFF. The CDR3 nucleotides are TGCGCCAGCAGGCAAACTAGCGGGGTAGACAATGAGCAGTTCTTC.

The chain employs TRBV23-1 and TRBJ1-2; D possibly corresponds to TRBD1 (6 bases). TRBV23-1 is an ORF, with its function uncertain. V lost 2 bases, J lost 6 bases, and 10 bases lay in between. The CDR3 has 13 amino acids. The CDR3 coding sequence is TGCGCCAGCAGTCAACCCCGACAGGATGGCTACACCTTC. Amino acid sequence: CASSQPRQDGYTF.

The count of this clone is one. This sequence joins TRBV7-2 and TRBJ2-1; 11 bases line up with TRBD2. V was pared by 7 bases and J by 6 bases, with 17 bases of the junction left unmatched. Germline V lookup: CDR1 SGHTA, CDR2 FQGNSA. The CDR3 contains 18 residues. In nucleotides, the CDR3 is TGTGCCAGCACCAAAGATCCCAACATAGCGGGGGGGCTCAATGAGCAGTTCTTC. It codes for CASTKDPNIAGGLNEQFF.

The J gene is TRBJ2-7, the V gene TRBV6-1, with 10 bases matching TRBD1. V dropped 0 bases and J dropped 5; count of bases not matched to a gene: 4. Germline V CDR1 and CDR2: MNHNS, SASEGT. The CDR3 length is 15 residues. CDR3 nucleotides: TGTGCCAGCAGTGAAGCGGGACAGGGGATCCACGAGCAGTACTTC. It encodes CASSEAGQGIHEQYF.

The chain joins TRBV5-1 to TRBJ2-2; no clear D gene. The CDR3 totals 14 residues. V shed 0 bases and J shed 4 bases, with 7 bases lying between them. From germline, CDR1 is SGHRS and CDR2 YFSETQ. The CDR3 sequence is CASSLALSTGELFF. The CDR3 DNA reads as TGCGCCAGCAGCTTGGCCCTGAGCACCGGGGAGCTGTTTTTT.

In its sample, this clone was seen a few times. The V gene is TRBV25-1, the J gene TRBJ2-2, with no clear D. Germline V gene data show CDR1 as MGHDK and CDR2 as SYGVNS. The length of the CDR3 is 12 residues. Trimming pared 5 bases from V and 6 bases from J, leaving 7 bases between. The CDR3 nucleotides are TGTGCCAGCAGTATTTCGGCCGGGGAGCTGTTTTTT. Amino acid sequence: CASSISAGELFF.

The rearrangement joins TRBV7-2 to TRBJ2-7; TRBD1 aligns across 8 bases. The CDR3 contains 17 residues. Looked up from germline, CDR1 is SGHTA and CDR2 is FQGNSA. V lost 1 base, J lost 0 bases, and 8 bases stayed unmatched. The CDR3 sequence: CASSLEFRTGNSYEQYF. CDR3 coding DNA: TGTGCCAGCAGCTTAGAGTTTAGGACAGGGAACTCCTACGAGCAGTACTTC. Drawing the rest from reference TRBV7-2 and TRBJ2-7, the complete variable domain is GAGVSQSPSNKVTEKGKDVELRCDPISGHTALYWYRQSLGQGLEFLIYFQGNSAPDKSGLPSDRFSAERTGGSVSTLTIQRTQQEDSAVYLCASSLEFRTGNSYEQYFGPGTRLTVT.